This T cell receptor beta chain was captured in a study of T cell changes during pregnancy in multiple sclerosis. This clone appeared once. Only in-frame clones appear in the TCRdb table, and some are missing; sequencing was by immunoSEQ multiplex PCR. The sample lists more than 25,000 clones; 90% to 95% were seen once. The input for sequencing was CD8+ T cells from peripheral blood mononuclear cells, taken in the second trimester of pregnancy. The TCR was taken from a female donor in good health, enrolled as a control in a pregnancy study.

CDR3 region: CASSYSTAGGNEQFF. The CDR3 DNA reads as TGTGCCAGCAGTTACTCCACCGCGGGGGGGAATGAGCAGTTCTTC. The V and J genes are TRBV6-5 and TRBJ2-1, with TRBD2 identical over 9 bases. Trimming removed 0 bases from V and 7 bases from J; junction bases left unmatched: 4. The CDR3 sequence is 15 residues long. Germline CDR1 and CDR2: MNHEY and SVGAGI.